These 3 T cell receptor beta chains came from one sample sequenced in a study of control samples from healthy donors and cancer patients. The protocol was immunoSEQ multiplex PCR, while the TCRdb copy is restricted to in-frame clones and leaves out a portion. The data show 40,000 to 45,000 clones, about 75% seen once. Source material: formalin-fixed, paraffin-embedded tissue. These receptors were obtained from a male donor with melanoma.

The rearrangement joins TRBV27 to TRBJ1-2; the D gene is possibly TRBD1 (5 bases). In germline, CDR1 is MNHEY, CDR2 SMNVEV (reference sequence). V shed 5 bases and J shed 4 bases, with 17 bases lying between them. The CDR3 length is 15 residues. CDR3 loop: CASSPVDPQGYGYTF. The CDR3 DNA sequence: TGTGCCAGCAGTCCCGTAGATCCTCAGGGCTATGGCTACACCTTC.

This clone was picked up one time. V and J are TRBV29-1 and TRBJ1-2; 10 nucleotides line up with TRBD1. Unmatched junction bases numbered 7, after V lost 7 bases and J lost 8 bases. The CDR3 spans 12 residues. Germline assignment: CDR1 SQVTM and CDR2 ANQGSEA. The CDR3 sequence is CSARQGAQGYTF. CDR3 coding DNA: TGCAGCGCACGACAGGGGGCGCAGGGCTACACCTTC.

This clone showed up just once. The chain joins TRBV27 to TRBJ2-2; TRBD1 agrees at 9 bases. This CDR3 region has 15 residues. With 3 bases clipped from V and 7 bases from J, the junction kept 6 bases outside the gene matches. Germline assignment: CDR1 MNHEY and CDR2 SMNVEV (reference sequence). CDR3 in amino acids: CASSLTGGYVGELFF. The CDR3 nucleotides read TGTGCCAGCAGTTTGACAGGGGGGTATGTCGGGGAGCTGTTTTTT.